These 30 T cell receptor beta chains were all obtained from the same sample, sequenced in a study of radiotherapy plus CTLA-4 blockade in lung cancer. The method was immunoSEQ multiplex PCR; TCRdb's version includes in-frame clones alone and lacks a portion of them. The table shows about 110,000 clones, with about 84% occurring only once. This specimen was peripheral blood, taken from a patient treated with radiotherapy plus ipilimumab. The receptor source for this set is a human donor with non-small cell lung cancer that progressed on radiotherapy plus ipilimumab. Some clones in this sample may be carry-over from other donors' samples.

The chain is built from TRBV5-1 and TRBJ2-5; 8 bases align to TRBD2. This CDR3 has 15 residues. CDR1 and CDR2 from the germline V gene are SGHRS and YFSETQ. Unmatched junction bases numbered 6, after V lost 0 bases and J lost 5 bases. In nucleotides, the CDR3 is TGCGCCAGCAGCTTGGTAGGACTAGCCGGGGAGACCCAGTACTTC. The encoded protein is CASSLVGLAGETQYF.

This chain connects TRBV4-3 to TRBJ2-3; D possibly corresponds to TRBD1 (6 bases). V dropped 1 base and J dropped 2 bases, with 13 bases sitting between them. The CDR3 consists of 16 residues. Germline V gives CDR1 LGHNA, CDR2 YSLEER. In nucleotides, the CDR3 is TGCGCCAGCAGCCAAGTTACAGGGATTCTCACAGATACGCAGTATTTT. Encoded protein: CASSQVTGILTDTQYF.

The rearrangement uses TRBV10-3 and TRBJ2-7; maybe TRBD2 (7 bases). Germline V lookup: CDR1 ENHRY, CDR2 SYGVKD. V lost 4 bases and J lost 0, with 19 bases in between. The CDR3 has 17 residues. DNA for the CDR3: TGTGCCATCAGTGGGGGGGGGCTAGCGGTGAACTCCTACGAGCAGTACTTC. Protein sequence: CAISGGGLAVNSYEQYF.

The V gene is TRBV5-4, the J gene TRBJ1-2; D possibly corresponds to TRBD1 (5 bases). The CDR3 contains 14 residues. Germline V gene data show CDR1 as SGHNT and CDR2 as YYREEE (reference sequence). Between the trimmed V and J ends, which lost 3 bases and 6 bases, there was a span of 15 bases. In DNA form, the CDR3 reads TGTGCCAGCAGCTCGACACTGGGGGACGATGGCTACACCTTC. Its translation: CASSSTLGDDGYTF.

V is TRBV6-6 and J is TRBJ2-6; no reliable D call. The germline V gene has CDR1 MNHNY and CDR2 SVGAGI (reference sequence). The V gene lost 8 bases and the J gene lost 1 base, with 6 bases spanning the gap. This CDR3 spans 13 amino acids. CDR3 in DNA: TGTGCCAGCCACCCTTCTGGGGCCAACGTCCTGACTTTC. Translated, it gives CASHPSGANVLTF.

V and J are TRBV5-4 and TRBJ2-6, with TRBD1 matching 8 bases. The CDR3 runs to 16 residues. V was clipped by 4 bases and J by 0 bases; unmatched bases: 3. Germline CDR1 SGHNT, CDR2 YYREEE (reference sequence). This chain's CDR3 is CASSKGQVSGANVLTF. CDR3 coding DNA: TGTGCCAGCAGCAAGGGACAGGTCTCTGGGGCCAACGTCCTGACTTTC.

The V gene is TRBV5-1, the J gene TRBJ2-1; 14 bases agree with TRBD2. The germline V gene encodes CDR1 SGHRS and CDR2 YFSETQ. The CDR3 extends over 17 amino acids. J was trimmed by 4 bases and V by 3 bases; bases with no gene match: 6. CDR3 sequence: CASSWGLAGARYNEQFF. The CDR3 coding sequence is TGCGCCAGCAGCTGGGGACTAGCGGGGGCCCGATACAATGAGCAGTTCTTC.

The chain links TRBV30 to TRBJ2-5; D is possibly TRBD2 (5 bases). Per germline, CDR1 GTSNPN and CDR2 SVGIG (reference sequence). The CDR3 totals 13 residues. Trimming removed 4 bases at V and 1 base at J, with 10 bases between. The CDR3 DNA reads as TGTGCCTGGAATCTTCTAGCCCAAGAGACCCAGTACTTC. Translating gives CAWNLLAQETQYF.

V gene TRBV6-6 combines with J gene TRBJ1-4; D not resolved. The CDR3 contains 15 residues. Trimming pared 5 bases from V and 4 bases from J, leaving 14 bases between. Germline V gives CDR1 MNHNY, CDR2 SVGAGI (reference sequence). CDR3 loop: CASSGFEQFNEKLFF. As DNA, the CDR3 is TGTGCCAGCAGTGGATTCGAGCAGTTTAATGAAAAACTGTTTTTT.

A few counts support this clone. The chain couples TRBV5-4 to TRBJ1-1, with 7 bases aligning to TRBD1. V dropped 4 bases and J dropped 9; count of bases not matched to a gene: 15. The germline V gene has CDR1 SGHNT and CDR2 YYREEE (reference sequence). The CDR3 has 15 residues. The CDR3 here is CASSLYDRVDWQAFF. The CDR3 DNA reads TGTGCCAGCAGCCTATACGACAGGGTCGACTGGCAAGCTTTCTTT.

The rearrangement joins TRBV15 to TRBJ2-2; D perhaps matches TRBD1 (5 bases). Germline assignment: CDR1 LNHNV and CDR2 YYDKDF (reference sequence). Trimming removed 4 bases from V and 1 base from J, with 7 bases in between. The CDR3 contains 14 residues. The CDR3 loop reads CATSTGLNTGELFF. The CDR3 DNA reads TGTGCCACCAGCACAGGGTTGAACACCGGGGAGCTGTTTTTT.

This chain connects TRBV4-1 to TRBJ2-1; unclear D gene. CDR3 length: 18 amino acids. CDR1 and CDR2 (germline): MGHRA, YSYEKL. V was cut by 1 base and J by 7 bases, with 23 bases left in between. As DNA, the CDR3 is TGCGCCAGCAGCCAAGTCGATATGGGGTTCCCGGGCGAGAATGAGCAGTTCTTC. Translating gives CASSQVDMGFPGENEQFF.

The rearrangement links TRBV29-1 to TRBJ2-1; weak D call: TRBD2 (7 bases). The CDR3 totals 12 residues. With 8 bases removed from V and 8 bases from J, the gap between germline ends came to 16 bases. Germline V gives CDR1 SQVTM, CDR2 ANQGSEA. The CDR3 nucleotides read TGCAGCTTGAGGGGGGGGCCCGATGAGCAGTTCTTC. Amino acid sequence: CSLRGGPDEQFF.

This clone was observed a handful of times. The rearrangement links TRBV4-2 to TRBJ2-7, with a tentative D call TRBD1 (5 bases). Looked up from germline, CDR1 is LGHNA and CDR2 is YNFKEQ. V lost 3 bases, J lost 5 bases, and 17 bases lay in between. The CDR3 covers 15 residues. CDR3 nucleotides: TGTGCCAGCAGCCATGATCAGGGCAGCAAGGACGAGCAGTACTTC. Its translation is CASSHDQGSKDEQYF.

This chain uses TRBV5-4 with TRBJ1-5; D unclear. Germline V gives CDR1 SGHNT, CDR2 YYREEE (reference sequence). V was cut by 4 bases and J by 6 bases, with 17 bases left in between. The CDR3 runs to 15 residues. Written as DNA, the CDR3 is TGTGCCAGCAGCCAAGGCCCTGGGGAACCTCAGCCCCAGCATTTT. Encoded protein: CASSQGPGEPQPQHF.

The V gene is TRBV6-5, the J gene TRBJ2-1; D gene unclear. Looked up from germline, CDR1 is MNHEY and CDR2 is SVGAGI. The CDR3 is 15 residues long. Trimming took 6 bases from V and 1 from J, leaving 13 bases between them. The CDR3 coding sequence is TGTGCCAGCAGCATCGATGGGATTTCCTACAATGAGCAGTTCTTC. This codes for CASSIDGISYNEQFF.

The V call is TRBV30, the J call TRBJ1-4; no clear D gene. This CDR3 has 13 amino acids. The ends were cut back, 1 base at V and 7 bases at J, with 10 bases in the middle. Germline CDR1 and CDR2: GTSNPN and SVGIG (reference sequence). CDR3 loop: CAWSAGPSEKLFF. The CDR3 DNA sequence: TGTGCCTGGAGTGCAGGTCCGAGTGAAAAACTGTTTTTT.

V gene TRBV9 combines with J gene TRBJ2-7, with D maybe TRBD2 (6 bases). The CDR3 is made up of 15 amino acids. The V end was cut by 0 bases, the J end by 4 bases, with 14 bases between. The germline V gene has CDR1 SGDLS and CDR2 YYNGEE. CDR3 in DNA: TGTGCCAGCAGCGTAGCTTCGACGGCGGGATACGAGCAGTACTTC. Translated, it gives CASSVASTAGYEQYF.

This rearrangement joins TRBV5-6 to TRBJ2-2; 7 bases fit TRBD2. Trimming removed 4 bases from V and 4 bases from J; junction bases left unmatched: 10. Looked up from germline, CDR1 is SGHDT and CDR2 is YYEEEE. The CDR3 length is 16 residues. The CDR3 DNA is TGTGCCAGCAGCACAATTGCCGGGAGGATCACCGGGGAGCTGTTTTTT. It encodes CASSTIAGRITGELFF.

This chain links TRBV9 with TRBJ1-4; D gene ambiguous. V lost 4 bases to trimming and J lost 2 bases, with 12 bases between them. The germline gives CDR1 SGDLS, CDR2 YYNGEE. This CDR3 is 15 amino acids long. CDR3 residues: CASSLKAMTNEKLFF. The CDR3 DNA is TGTGCCAGCAGCCTCAAGGCGATGACTAATGAAAAACTGTTTTTT.

On this clone: At one boundary the junction diverges from the germline segment, which might be a read error. V gene TRBV7-7 combines with J gene TRBJ2-1, with D tentatively TRBD1 or TRBD2 (5 bases each). Germline lookup yields CDR1 SSHAT and CDR2 FNYEAQ (reference sequence). The CDR3 spans 15 residues. The CDR3 spells CASSLGTVGYNEQFF. The CDR3 DNA reads as TGTGCTAGCAGCTTAGGGACCGTAGGGTACAATGAGCAGTTCTTC.

The chain is built from TRBV11-2 and TRBJ2-1, with TRBD2 matching 9 bases. The CDR3 is made up of 16 amino acids. The ends lost 2 bases at V and 8 bases at J; junction bases unmatched: 10. The germline CDR1 and CDR2 sequences are SGHAT and FQNNGV. For the CDR3, the DNA is TGTGCCAGCAGCTTAAATGGACTAGCGCAAAGGGATGAGCAGTTCTTC. Protein: CASSLNGLAQRDEQFF.

The chain has TRBV18 and TRBJ2-7, with 9 positions matching TRBD2. Germline assignment: CDR1 KGHSH and CDR2 LQKENI. V lost 6 bases and J lost 2; bases outside the gene matches: 8. CDR3 length: 15 residues. CDR3 residues: CASSGLAGPPYEQYF. DNA of the CDR3: TGTGCCAGCTCGGGTCTAGCGGGGCCCCCCTACGAGCAGTACTTC. The full variable domain, rest sourced from reference TRBV18 and TRBJ2-7, is NAGVMQNPRHLVRRRGQEARLRCSPMKGHSHVYWYRQLPEEGLKFMVYLQKENIIDESGMPKERFSAEFPKEGPSILRIQQVVRGDSAAYFCASSGLAGPPYEQYFGPGTRLTVT.

The count of this clone is one. The V call is TRBV12-5, the J call TRBJ1-4; no definite D call. The CDR3 is 14 amino acids. V gave up 4 bases and J gave up 0 bases, with 6 bases separating them. Germline V gives CDR1 LGHNT, CDR2 FRNRAP. The CDR3 reads CASGSVATNEKLFF. The CDR3 DNA follows: TGTGCTAGTGGTTCCGTTGCAACTAATGAAAAACTGTTTTTT.

The CDR3 reads CATSREPLTGVGYGYTF. The CDR3 DNA sequence: TGTGCCACCAGCAGAGAACCTCTGACAGGGGTGGGCTATGGCTACACCTTC. The V gene is TRBV15, the J gene TRBJ1-2, with 8 bases lining up with TRBD1. The trim removed 0 bases at V and 4 bases at J, leaving 10 bases unmatched. This CDR3 region has 17 residues. Looked up from germline, CDR1 is LNHNV and CDR2 is YYDKDF (reference sequence).

J is TRBJ2-7 and V is TRBV18; 8 bases match TRBD1. Germline CDR1 KGHSH, CDR2 LQKENI. The junction had 4 bases not matched to a gene; V was cut back by 0 bases and J by 3 bases. This CDR3 is 15 amino acids long. The CDR3 DNA is TGTGCCAGCTCACCACCGACAGGGGCCAACTACGAGCAGTACTTC. The encoded protein is CASSPPTGANYEQYF.

V gene TRBV4-2 combines with J gene TRBJ1-1; D remains ambiguous. The CDR3 is 16 amino acids. Germline V gene data show CDR1 as LGHNA and CDR2 as YNFKEQ. V lost 3 bases and J lost 1, with 15 bases in between. CDR3 sequence reads: CASSHGETTPNTEAFF. The DNA for the CDR3 is TGTGCCAGCAGCCACGGGGAAACCACACCGAACACTGAAGCTTTCTTT.

The gene calls are TRBV10-1 and TRBJ1-6, with D possibly being TRBD1 (5 bases). The CDR3 covers 15 residues. Trimming removed 7 bases at V and 7 bases at J, with 17 bases between. Germline CDR1 WNHNN, CDR2 SYGVQD (reference sequence). The CDR3 sequence: CASTTAGAINSPLHF. The CDR3 bases are TGCGCCAGCACCACAGCCGGGGCGATCAATTCACCCCTCCACTTT.

V usage is TRBV5-1 and J usage is TRBJ2-1; tentative D call: TRBD1 (6 bases). The CDR3 extends over 14 amino acids. In germline, CDR1 is SGHRS, CDR2 YFSETQ. V was trimmed by 4 bases and J by 9 bases, leaving 17 bases between them. The DNA of the CDR3 is TGCGCCAGCAGCGACGAACAGGGATCCGCTGAGCAGTTCTTC. This codes for CASSDEQGSAEQFF.

This clone has just one count. J is TRBJ1-1 and V is TRBV2; no clear D gene. Germline CDR1 SNHLY, CDR2 FYNNEI. Between the trimmed V and J ends, which lost 0 bases and 5 bases, there was a span of 10 bases. This CDR3 has 14 residues. CDR3 in DNA: TGTGCCAGCAGTGAAGCGCTGCGGGCGACTGAAGCTTTCTTT. Protein: CASSEALRATEAFF.